One sample yielded the 22 T cell receptor beta chains listed below, sequenced in a study of CXCR3-negative and CXCR3-positive naive CD8 T cells. Antigens for these TCRs are unknown. Study results and limitations: CXCR3-positive naive cells had more hydrophobic TRB CDR3s than CXCR3-negative naive cells.

The method, 5' RACE with UMI labels, was used to prepare the TRB cDNA libraries. TCRdb re-called the 5' RACE reads, yielding one record per CDR3 amino acid sequence without DNA. The sample data list around 160,000 distinct CDR3 sequences. Sample: naive CXCR3+ CD8+ T cells from blood. The subset here: CD45RO-CCR7+CD27+CD95- naive CD8+ T cells expressing CXCR3 (TNR3+). These receptors were taken from a human donor in good health. Some clones in this sample may be carry-over from other donors' samples.

The CDR3 loop is CASRTRAERPEAFF. The genes are TRBV4-1 and TRBJ1-1; as DNA is missing, the TRBD1 call by TCRdb cannot be tested. The CDR3 covers 14 residues. The germline gives CDR1 MGHRA, CDR2 YSYEKL.

The chain is built from TRBV2 and TRBJ2-3. CDR3 size: 15 residues. Germline V CDR1 and CDR2: SNHLY, FYNNEI. The CDR3 protein is CASFDRLDSTDTQYF.

The chain employs TRBV11-2 and TRBJ2-3; the TRBD1 assignment by TCRdb is unverifiable without DNA. This CDR3 has 17 residues. From germline, CDR1 is SGHAT and CDR2 FQNNGV. CDR3: CASSVRGGRAGTDTQYF.

The V and J genes are TRBV20-1 and TRBJ2-7; TCRdb reports TRBD1, a call that lacks DNA to check it against. This CDR3 has 13 residues. CDR1 is DFQATT and CDR2 is SNEGSKA in the germline V gene (reference sequence). The CDR3 sequence is CSASPTENYEQYF.

The V gene is TRBV5-5, the J gene TRBJ2-6; with no DNA, the TCRdb D assignment of TRBD1 cannot be verified. Germline CDR1 reads SGHKS; CDR2 reads YYEKEE (reference sequence). This CDR3 region has 19 residues. CDR3 amino acids: CASSLASQGAIPGANVLTF.

The rearrangement joins TRBV13 to TRBJ2-6; lacking DNA, the TRBD2 call made by TCRdb goes unchecked. There are 15 residues in the CDR3. Germline assignment: CDR1 PRHDT and CDR2 FYEKMQ (reference sequence). The CDR3 spells CASSEGSSGANVLTF. The full variable domain, completed using reference TRBV13 and TRBJ2-6, is AAGVIQSPRHLIKEKRETATLKCYPIPRHDTVYWYQQGPGQDPQFLISFYEKMQSDKGSIPDRFSAQQFSDYHSELNMSSLELGDSALYFCASSEGSSGANVLTFGAGSRLTVL.

This chain joins TRBV19 and TRBJ1-1. This CDR3 is 17 amino acids long. Germline V lookup: CDR1 LNHDA, CDR2 SQIVND (reference sequence). The CDR3 spells CASSIITFGSVNTEAFF.

The gene calls are TRBV7-9 and TRBJ1-2. The CDR3 loop spans 13 amino acids. CDR1 and CDR2 from the germline V gene are SEHNR and FQNEAQ (reference sequence). The CDR3 loop reads CASSLKGFYGYTF.

V and J are TRBV4-3 and TRBJ2-7; there is no DNA to check the TCRdb D call of TRBD1. This CDR3 comprises 16 residues. Germline lookup yields CDR1 LGHNA and CDR2 YSLEER. This CDR3 reads CASSQYRDGLSYEQYF.

The chain employs TRBV20-1 and TRBJ1-6; TCRdb calls TRBD1, which cannot be checked without DNA. The CDR3 has 15 amino acids. The germline V gene has CDR1 DFQATT and CDR2 SNEGSKA (reference sequence). CDR3 sequence reads: CSANSGQGEVSPLHF.

V gene TRBV5-1 combines with J gene TRBJ2-2. CDR1 is SGHRS and CDR2 is YFSETQ in the germline V gene. The CDR3 has 14 residues. Here the CDR3 reads CASSMDRSAGELFF.

The rearrangement links TRBV28 to TRBJ2-5; TCRdb outputs TRBD1, but without DNA this stays unchecked. This CDR3 region has 15 residues. Germline CDR1 is MDHEN and CDR2 is SYDVKM. CDR3 region: CASSFTTGGLETQYF.

This chain links TRBV10-3 with TRBJ1-5; TCRdb names TRBD1, which stays unverified in the absence of DNA. CDR3 length: 13 amino acids. Germline-derived CDR1 and CDR2 are ENHRY and SYGVKD. The CDR3 sequence is CAIGQPSNQPQHF.

V is TRBV27 and J is TRBJ2-1. Germline lookup yields CDR1 MNHEY and CDR2 SMNVEV (reference sequence). CDR3 size: 13 residues. The CDR3 sequence: CASSLSRTQEQFF.

This chain connects TRBV7-9 to TRBJ2-2; absent DNA, TCRdb's TRBD1 call cannot be checked. Germline V gene lookup returns CDR1 SEHNR and CDR2 FQNEAQ (reference sequence). This CDR3 spans 17 amino acids. CDR3 in amino acids: CASGLKLGQPNTGELFF.

CDR3 residues: CASSQDRQGSNQPQHF. The chain couples TRBV4-3 to TRBJ1-5; no DNA is available, so the TRBD1 call from TCRdb remains unchecked. Germline CDR1 is LGHNA and CDR2 is YSLEER. The CDR3 loop spans 16 amino acids.

The chain carries TRBV7-6 and TRBJ2-7. Germline V CDR1 and CDR2: SGHVS, FNYEAQ. The CDR3 extends over 13 amino acids. CDR3 amino acids: CASSVEVPYEQYF.

This rearrangement joins TRBV29-1 to TRBJ2-2; TCRdb calls TRBD1, which cannot be checked without DNA. Germline V CDR1 and CDR2: SQVTM, ANQGSEA. The CDR3 length is 15 residues. CDR3 sequence: CSVEDRWTVAGELFF.

CDR3 residues: CASSPTLAGTYNEQFF. This rearrangement joins TRBV7-3 to TRBJ2-1; without DNA, the TCRdb call of TRBD2 cannot be checked. Germline CDR1 and CDR2: SGHTA and FQGTGA. CDR3 size: 16 residues. Variable domain in full (rest from reference TRBV7-3 and TRBJ2-1): GAGVSQTPSNKVTEKGKYVELRCDPISGHTALYWYRQSLGQGPEFLIYFQGTGAADDSGLPNDRFFAVRPEGSVSTLKIQRTERGDSAVYLCASSPTLAGTYNEQFFGPGTRLTVL.

The chain recombines TRBV7-9 with TRBJ1-1. This CDR3 has 14 residues. Per the germline V gene, CDR1 is SEHNR and CDR2 is FQNEAQ (reference sequence). This chain's CDR3 is CASSSEGRDTEAFF.

The V and J genes are TRBV28 and TRBJ2-3; TCRdb gives TRBD2 as the D gene, but with no DNA this cannot be confirmed. The V gene's germline CDR1 is MDHEN and CDR2 SYDVKM. The CDR3 runs to 16 residues. The CDR3 spells CASSPWTSGTTDTQYF.

The chain combines TRBV27 with TRBJ1-5; TCRdb names TRBD1, which stays unverified in the absence of DNA. The V gene's germline CDR1 is MNHEY and CDR2 SMNVEV (reference sequence). The CDR3 runs to 13 residues. The CDR3 sequence is CASGDRGNQPQHF.